What follows are 15 T cell receptor beta chains derived from one specimen sequenced in a study of beta chain features in type 1 diabetes. Every isolated RNA sample was fully reverse transcribed, so sequencing captured expressed TCRB transcripts. Clones were read by immunoSEQ multiplex PCR, and TCRdb kept only the in-frame ones, dropping some. Of about 400,000 clones listed, around 12% are singletons. The sequenced material came from naive CD4+ T cells from blood. The source is a man aged 18 to 30 in good health.

This clone was seen a handful of times. CDR3 sequence (DNA): TGTGCCAGCAGTTTCGTCCCGGATCAGCCCCAGCATTTT. Amino acid sequence: CASSFVPDQPQHF. The chain is built from TRBV27 and TRBJ1-5; D gene ambiguous. Germline V gene data show CDR1 as MNHEY and CDR2 as SMNVEV (reference sequence). This CDR3 contains 13 residues. Trimming pared 3 bases from V and 5 bases from J, leaving 8 bases between.

The chain joins TRBV9 to TRBJ1-2; D ambiguous. Between the trimmed V and J ends, which lost 0 bases and 2 bases, there was a span of 11 bases. Germline V gives CDR1 SGDLS, CDR2 YYNGEE. This CDR3 is 15 amino acids long. The CDR3 DNA follows: TGTGCCAGCAGCGTAGATGGAGGGCTGAACTATGGCTACACCTTC. It is translated as CASSVDGGLNYGYTF. Full variable domain (missing parts from reference TRBV9 and TRBJ1-2): DSGVTQTPKHLITATGQRVTLRCSPRSGDLSVYWYQQSLDQGLQFLIQYYNGEERAKGNILERFSAQQFPDLHSELNLSSLELGDSALYFCASSVDGGLNYGYTFGSGTRLTVV.

This clone has only a few counts. V is TRBV4-3 and J is TRBJ2-1; TRBD2 matches 13 bases. The germline V gene encodes CDR1 LGHNA and CDR2 YSLEER. The ends lost 2 bases at V and 4 bases at J; junction bases unmatched: 2. The CDR3 sequence is 16 residues long. The CDR3 DNA sequence: TGCGCCAGCAGCCAACTACTAGCGGGAGGGTACAATGAGCAGTTCTTC. Amino acid sequence: CASSQLLAGGYNEQFF.

The V gene is TRBV5-1, the J gene TRBJ2-2; TRBD2 matches at 7 bases. Germline CDR1 reads SGHRS; CDR2 reads YFSETQ. The CDR3 length is 18 residues. V dropped 2 bases and J dropped 8; count of bases not matched to a gene: 18. The CDR3, as DNA: TGCGCCAGCAGCTTCCCCGGGAGGCTAGCGGCTCCCACAGGGGAGCTGTTTTTT. Protein: CASSFPGRLAAPTGELFF.

V and J are TRBV4-1 and TRBJ2-1, with a weak D call TRBD2 (6 bases). Germline loops: CDR1 MGHRA, CDR2 YSYEKL. V was cut by 6 bases and J by 0 bases, with 12 bases left in between. This CDR3 is built from 15 residues. Written as DNA, the CDR3 is TGCGCCAGCAGGGCGGGGCGGGGCTCCTACAATGAGCAGTTCTTC. It is translated as CASRAGRGSYNEQFF.

V usage is TRBV9 and J usage is TRBJ2-7; TRBD2 matches 10 bases. This CDR3 has 15 amino acids. The germline V gene encodes CDR1 SGDLS and CDR2 YYNGEE. V was clipped by 2 bases and J by 4 bases; unmatched bases: 6. The CDR3 DNA sequence: TGTGCCAGCAGCGTGAGCGGACTAGCGGTATACGAGCAGTACTTC. Its translation: CASSVSGLAVYEQYF.

The chain links TRBV5-4 to TRBJ1-2; D call uncertain. Trimming removed 0 bases at V and 0 bases at J, with 9 bases between. The germline gives CDR1 SGHNT, CDR2 YYREEE (reference sequence). This CDR3 comprises 15 residues. The CDR3 bases are TGTGCCAGCAGCTTGGACGCTTTAGCTAACTATGGCTACACCTTC. It specifies CASSLDALANYGYTF.

The rearrangement links TRBV11-2 to TRBJ2-3; 8 bases agree with TRBD1. The CDR3 covers 13 residues. V shed 3 bases and J 7 bases; nucleotides not matched to a gene: 3. Germline V gene data show CDR1 as SGHAT and CDR2 as FQNNGV. CDR3 nucleotides: TGTGCCAGCAGCTTTAGGACAGGGAATACGCAGTATTTT. Protein sequence: CASSFRTGNTQYF.

This clone showed up just a few times. V gene TRBV4-2 combines with J gene TRBJ2-7; 7 nucleotides match TRBD1. Germline trimming cut 4 bases from V and 3 bases from J; bases unmatched to any gene: 9. From germline, CDR1 is LGHNA and CDR2 YNFKEQ. The CDR3 consists of 15 residues. CDR3 amino acids: CASSPSQGYSYEQYF. DNA of the CDR3: TGTGCCAGCAGCCCATCACAGGGGTACAGCTACGAGCAGTACTTC.

This clone has only a few counts. The chain has TRBV29-1 and TRBJ1-4; 7 bases match TRBD1. Germline lookup yields CDR1 SQVTM and CDR2 ANQGSEA. The V gene end was trimmed by 7 bases and the J gene end by 4 bases; junction bases not matched to a gene: 9. The CDR3 is 14 amino acids. The CDR3 protein is CSGGMTGNNEKLFF. CDR3 nucleotides: TGCAGCGGAGGGATGACAGGGAATAATGAAAAACTGTTTTTT.

This clone has only a few counts. The CDR3 loop is CAWNRLAGVRTDTQYF. The DNA for the CDR3 is TGTGCCTGGAACCGACTAGCGGGAGTTCGCACAGATACGCAGTATTTT. The rearrangement links TRBV30 to TRBJ2-3; TRBD2 matches 12 bases. Unmatched junction bases numbered 6, after V lost 4 bases and J lost 1 base. The CDR3 is 16 amino acids. The germline gives CDR1 GTSNPN, CDR2 SVGIG (reference sequence).

The genes are TRBV13 and TRBJ1-3, with 9 bases aligning to TRBD1. This CDR3 is built from 17 residues. The V gene end was trimmed by 5 bases and the J gene end by 1 base; junction bases not matched to a gene: 9. Germline lookup yields CDR1 PRHDT and CDR2 FYEKMQ (reference sequence). CDR3 region: CASSTGQGVPSGNTIYF. For the CDR3, the DNA is TGTGCCAGCAGCACGGGACAGGGAGTTCCTTCTGGAAACACCATATATTTT.

This clone occurred a few times. The chain joins TRBV29-1 to TRBJ2-5, with D maybe TRBD2 (6 bases). From germline, CDR1 is SQVTM and CDR2 ANQGSEA. V shed 4 bases and J shed 5 bases, with 14 bases lying between them. This CDR3 is 13 amino acids long. The chain's CDR3 is CSVALGGSETQYF. As DNA, the CDR3 is TGCAGCGTTGCGTTGGGGGGTTCGGAGACCCAGTACTTC. The whole variable domain, filled in from reference TRBV29-1 and TRBJ2-5, reads SAVISQKPSRDICQRGTSLTIQCQVDSQVTMMFWYRQQPGQSLTLIATANQGSEATYESGFVIDKFPISRPNLTFSTLTVSNMSPEDSSIYLCSVALGGSETQYFGPGTRLLVL.

Here the CDR3 DNA reads TGCGCCAGCAGCGCGGGACAGGTCGGCGATTCACCCCTCCACTTT. Its translation: CASSAGQVGDSPLHF. The chain uses TRBV5-1 and TRBJ1-6, with 8 positions matching TRBD1. Germline trimming cut 4 bases from V and 8 bases from J; bases unmatched to any gene: 8. The CDR3 covers 15 residues. Per the germline V gene, CDR1 is SGHRS and CDR2 is YFSETQ.

DNA for the CDR3: TGTGCCAGCAGCCCACCGTGGACAGGGGGAAGCACAGATACGCAGTATTTT. It encodes CASSPPWTGGSTDTQYF. The V and J genes are TRBV5-5 and TRBJ2-3; 10 nucleotides line up with TRBD1. V lost 4 bases, J lost 0 bases, and 8 bases stayed unmatched. The CDR3 has 17 residues. In germline, CDR1 is SGHKS, CDR2 YYEKEE (reference sequence).